This T cell receptor beta chain was recovered during a study of T cells in Graves' hyperthyroidism and ophthalmopathy. The study's findings and limits: Before onset, ophthalmopathy was predicted by the model a median roughly 6.8 months earlier. In blood, most of the thyroid clonotypes expanded above 0.001 were also present.

This clonotype has ten or more counts. What it binds is unknown. The CDR3 is 12 amino acids. The trim removed 8 bases at V and 6 bases at J, leaving 2 bases unmatched. Using RNA transcripts as the source, TCR beta CDR3 regions were amplified. First-round RT-PCR targeting the TCR CDR3 was performed with the HTBI primer set. TCRdb re-derived calls from the multiplex PCR reads in MiXCR, one entry per CDR3 protein. The sample shows more than 150,000 distinct CDR3 sequences, approximately 15% of them seen only once. Sequenced sample: blood. The genes are TRBV12-3 or TRBV12-4 and TRBJ2-2, with TRBD1 identical over 8 bases. This TCR was recovered from a woman aged 45-59 years with Graves' hyperthyroidism. The CDR3 protein is CASQGASGELFF. The CDR3 bases are TGTGCCAGCCAGGGGGCGTCCGGGGAGCTGTTTTTT.